These 29 T cell receptor beta chains share one sample of origin, sequenced in a study of lymphopenia after photon versus proton radiotherapy. TCRdb keeps only in-frame clones here, not all; method: immunoSEQ multiplex PCR. Counted here are some 15,000 clones, around nine tenths occurring once; the ten biggest clones make up under 60%. This specimen was peripheral blood, taken from a patient treated with proton-based radiotherapy. The receptors come from a woman aged 60 to 75 with cholangiocarcinoma. Some clones in this sample may be carry-over from other donors' samples.

The V and J genes are TRBV5-5 and TRBJ2-1; D unresolved. Germline-derived CDR1 and CDR2 are SGHKS and YYEKEE (reference sequence). The length of the CDR3 is 18 residues. Trimming took off 0 bases at V and 0 bases at J, with 16 bases between the two ends. The CDR3 coding sequence is TGTGCCAGCAGCTTGGCCCCGGCTAGGCCCCTCTCCTACAATGAGCAGTTCTTC. It specifies CASSLAPARPLSYNEQFF.

The V call is TRBV19, the J call TRBJ2-7, with 7 bases aligning to TRBD1. V lost 5 bases, J lost 5 bases, and 12 bases stayed unmatched. The CDR3 is made up of 15 amino acids. From germline, CDR1 is LNHDA and CDR2 SQIVND (reference sequence). CDR3 in amino acids: CASSFGGQQFNEQYF. In DNA, the CDR3 is TGTGCCAGTAGTTTTGGGGGACAGCAGTTCAACGAGCAGTACTTC.

The chain is built from TRBV7-2 and TRBJ2-5; tentative D call: TRBD1 (5 bases). Germline-derived CDR1 and CDR2 are SGHTA and FQGNSA. The CDR3 has 15 residues. V lost 5 bases and J lost 2, with 15 bases in between. CDR3 region: CASSPNGAYQETQYF. CDR3 sequence (DNA): TGTGCCAGCAGCCCAAATGGGGCATATCAAGAGACCCAGTACTTC.

V usage is TRBV9 and J usage is TRBJ2-2, with 14 bases fitting TRBD2. The CDR3 runs 18 residues. The J segment lost 4 bases and the V segment lost 3 bases, leaving 8 bases of the junction unmatched. Looked up from germline, CDR1 is SGDLS and CDR2 is YYNGEE. In DNA form, the CDR3 reads TGTGCCAGCAGCGGACTGCGACTAGCGGGAGGGCCCACCGGGGAGCTGTTTTTT. This encodes CASSGLRLAGGPTGELFF.

CDR3 sequence reads: CASSLAGTYEQYF. The DNA of the CDR3 is TGTGCCAGCAGCTTGGCCGGGACTTACGAGCAGTACTTC. The V gene is TRBV5-6, the J gene TRBJ2-7, with a weak D call TRBD2 (6 bases). V lost 0 bases and J 4 bases, leaving 8 bases between the germline ends. Germline V CDR1 and CDR2: SGHDT, YYEEEE. The CDR3 consists of 13 residues.

V is TRBV10-3 and J is TRBJ2-1; 7 positions match TRBD2. Germline CDR1 and CDR2: ENHRY and SYGVKD. This CDR3 is 18 amino acids long. Trimming at V came to 3 bases and at J to 6 bases, leaving 17 bases not matched to a gene. As DNA, the CDR3 is TGTGCCATCAGTGATCCGGGGGAGGGAGGACAATGGGGCAATGAGCAGTTCTTC. This encodes CAISDPGEGGQWGNEQFF.

The chain has TRBV6-7 and TRBJ2-7; no clear D gene. TRBV6-7 is given ORF status, its function remaining uncertain. The V end was cut by 6 bases, the J end by 1 base, with 10 bases between. The CDR3 spans 13 residues. Here the CDR3 DNA reads TGTGCCAGCAGGTCTCTTTATTCCTACGAGCAGTACTTC. This gives the protein CASRSLYSYEQYF.

The gene calls are TRBV5-4 and TRBJ2-7, with TRBD1 matching over 9 bases. V lost 0 bases to trimming and J lost 4 bases; unmatched junction nucleotides: 8. This CDR3 has 16 amino acids. The germline gives CDR1 SGHNT, CDR2 YYREEE (reference sequence). As DNA, the CDR3 is TGTGCCAGCAGCTTGGCCGATGGGACAGGGTCTTACGAGCAGTACTTC. Protein: CASSLADGTGSYEQYF. Supplemented by reference TRBV5-4 and TRBJ2-7, the full variable domain reads ETGVTQSPTHLIKTRGQQVTLRCSSQSGHNTVSWYQQALGQGPQFIFQYYREEENGRGNFPPRFSGLQFPNYSSELNVNALELDDSALYLCASSLADGTGSYEQYFGPGTRLTVT.

V is TRBV5-6 and J is TRBJ2-5; D unclear. The CDR3 is made up of 11 amino acids. V shed 0 bases and J shed 7 bases, with 4 bases lying between them. Germline V gives CDR1 SGHDT, CDR2 YYEEEE. Here the CDR3 reads CASSLERTQYF. In DNA, the CDR3 is TGTGCCAGCAGCTTGGAGCGGACCCAGTACTTC.

This chain links TRBV6-6 with TRBJ2-7, with 8 bases that match TRBD1. J gave up 5 bases and V 6 bases, and 9 bases lay outside the gene matches. The CDR3 contains 14 residues. In germline, CDR1 is MNHNY, CDR2 SVGAGI (reference sequence). CDR3 bases: TGTGCCAGCAGGACCGGACAGGGAGTGGACGAGCAGTACTTC. Translation gives CASRTGQGVDEQYF.

This clone qualifies as medium-sized. This sequence joins TRBV30 and TRBJ1-2; possibly TRBD1 for D (6 bases). The V and J ends lost 4 bases and 1 base respectively, with 13 bases between them. The CDR3 totals 14 residues. Germline lookup yields CDR1 GTSNPN and CDR2 SVGIG (reference sequence). CDR3 coding DNA: TGTGCCTGGATTCCCCTAGGGGGTAACTATGGCTACACCTTC. Its protein is CAWIPLGGNYGYTF.

The chain is built from TRBV6-4 and TRBJ2-3; perhaps TRBD2 as D (6 bases). Trimming removed 10 bases from V and 1 base from J, with 15 bases in between. Germline V gives CDR1 MRHNA, CDR2 SNTAGT. The CDR3 has 14 residues. The CDR3 sequence: CAMLGLGGTDTQYF. The CDR3 coding sequence is TGTGCCATGCTGGGACTTGGAGGCACAGATACGCAGTATTTT.

This rearrangement joins TRBV19 to TRBJ1-3; unclear D gene. The CDR3 consists of 15 residues. Trimming removed 3 bases at V and 4 bases at J, with 13 bases between. Germline CDR1 reads LNHDA; CDR2 reads SQIVND (reference sequence). CDR3 region: CASSIPQRSGNTIYF. The CDR3, as DNA: TGTGCCAGTAGTATCCCCCAACGCTCAGGAAACACCATATATTTT.

The chain is built from TRBV9 and TRBJ2-1; no firm D call. With 4 bases removed from V and 6 bases from J, the gap between germline ends came to 17 bases. Germline CDR1 is SGDLS and CDR2 is YYNGEE. This CDR3 region has 15 residues. CDR3 amino acids: CASSPRLIRGNEQFF. The DNA of the CDR3 is TGTGCCAGCAGCCCTCGACTCATAAGAGGCAATGAGCAGTTCTTC.

The V and J genes are TRBV19 and TRBJ2-7; maybe TRBD1 (8 bases). CDR1 is LNHDA and CDR2 is SQIVND in the germline V gene (reference sequence). CDR3 length: 13 amino acids. Trimming removed 7 bases from V and 4 bases from J, with 14 bases in between. CDR3 amino acids: CASTGQGLYEQYF. CDR3 DNA sequence: TGTGCCAGTACAGGACAGGGACTATACGAGCAGTACTTC.

This chain uses TRBV6-5 with TRBJ2-7; 7 bases align to TRBD1. V lost 5 bases and J lost 6; bases outside the gene matches: 7. Germline CDR1 is MNHEY and CDR2 is SVGAGI. The CDR3 has 13 residues. The CDR3 loop reads CASSTRTGGEQYF. In nucleotides, the CDR3 is TGTGCCAGCAGTACCCGGACAGGAGGCGAGCAGTACTTC.

J is TRBJ1-5 and V is TRBV7-2; D uncertain. The V and J ends lost 5 bases and 0 bases respectively, with 5 bases between them. The CDR3 totals 13 residues. The germline V gene has CDR1 SGHTA and CDR2 FQGNSA. CDR3: CASSLFSNQPQHF. CDR3 nucleotide sequence: TGTGCCAGCAGCCTTTTTAGCAATCAGCCCCAGCATTTT.

The chain is built from TRBV7-2 and TRBJ2-3, with 11 bases lining up with TRBD2. The CDR3 consists of 15 residues. The trim removed 2 bases at V and 9 bases at J, leaving 7 bases unmatched. Germline V gene lookup returns CDR1 SGHTA and CDR2 FQGNSA. The DNA of the CDR3 is TGTGCCAGCAGCTTACAGGCACTAGCGGGGGACACGCAGTATTTT. Translated: CASSLQALAGDTQYF.

V is TRBV6-5 and J is TRBJ2-1; 7 bases line up with TRBD2. This CDR3 is 15 amino acids long. V was pared by 5 bases and J by 6 bases, with 10 bases of the junction left unmatched. Per germline, CDR1 MNHEY and CDR2 SVGAGI. CDR3 sequence reads: CASSGSSGPGNEQFF. Here the CDR3 DNA reads TGTGCCAGCAGTGGGAGTAGCGGGCCGGGCAATGAGCAGTTCTTC.

The V and J genes are TRBV4-3 and TRBJ1-2; D is uncertain. Germline-derived CDR1 and CDR2 are LGHNA and YSLEER. The V end lost 0 bases, the J end lost 8 bases, and 7 bases lay between the germline ends. The CDR3 runs to 12 residues. CDR3 nucleotide sequence: TGCGCCAGCAGCCAAGAAGGGCTCGGCTACACCTTC. Amino acid sequence: CASSQEGLGYTF.

CDR3 region: CASSLDLGIGSDTEAFF. CDR3 DNA: TGCGCCAGCAGCTTGGATTTGGGGATCGGTTCAGACACTGAAGCTTTCTTT. The chain joins TRBV5-1 to TRBJ1-1; D remains unclear. The CDR3 covers 17 residues. V was pared by 0 bases and J by 3 bases, with 18 bases between. Germline V CDR1 and CDR2: SGHRS, YFSETQ. Full variable domain (remainder filled in from reference TRBV5-1 and TRBJ1-1): KAGVTQTPRYLIKTRGQQVTLSCSPISGHRSVSWYQQTPGQGLQFLFEYFSETQRNKGNFPGRFSGRQFSNSRSEMNVSTLELGDSALYLCASSLDLGIGSDTEAFFGQGTRLTVV.

This chain links TRBV29-1 with TRBJ2-5, with no clear D. The germline gives CDR1 SQVTM, CDR2 ANQGSEA. The CDR3 has 13 amino acids. The ends were cut back, 1 base at V and 5 bases at J, with 11 bases in the middle. For the CDR3, the DNA is TGCAGCGTTGAAGGCGGTCGAGGTGAGACCCAGTACTTC. It translates to CSVEGGRGETQYF.

Here the CDR3 reads CASSHLDSYGQGSYNEQFF. The CDR3 DNA sequence: TGTGCCAGCTCACACCTTGATAGCTATGGGCAGGGCTCCTACAATGAGCAGTTCTTC. J is TRBJ2-1 and V is TRBV18, with D possibly TRBD1 on 5 matching bases. V was trimmed by 4 bases and J by 0 bases, leaving 22 bases between them. This CDR3 spans 19 amino acids. Germline lookup yields CDR1 KGHSH and CDR2 LQKENI.

DNA of the CDR3: TGTGCCAGCAGGGAGAGGCTAGCGGGTAACAATGAGCAGTTCTTC. Its protein product is CASRERLAGNNEQFF. The rearrangement links TRBV6-1 to TRBJ2-1; 8 bases align to TRBD2. With V trimmed by 6 bases and J by 5 bases, 9 bases remained unmatched. The CDR3 covers 15 residues. Germline CDR1 is MNHNS and CDR2 is SASEGT.

The chain couples TRBV10-2 to TRBJ2-3, with 7 positions matching TRBD1. Germline V gene data show CDR1 as WSHSY and CDR2 as SAAADI. The CDR3 runs 14 residues. Trimming took 6 bases from V and 2 from J; bases not matched to a gene: 5. DNA for the CDR3: TGCGCCAGCAGCCGGGACAGCTACACAGATACGCAGTATTTT. Protein product: CASSRDSYTDTQYF.

This chain connects TRBV27 to TRBJ1-2, with 7 nucleotides matching TRBD1. This CDR3 comprises 19 residues. Germline CDR1 MNHEY, CDR2 SMNVEV (reference sequence). The V and J ends lost 5 bases and 0 bases, in that order; junction bases with no gene match: 18. In nucleotides, the CDR3 is TGTGCCAGCAGTCCACAGGGACAGCCAAGGATGTATGCTAACTATGGCTACACCTTC. Protein sequence: CASSPQGQPRMYANYGYTF.

This chain connects TRBV2 to TRBJ1-1, with 9 bases fitting TRBD1. CDR1 SNHLY and CDR2 FYNNEI come from the germline V gene. With V trimmed by 6 bases and J by 7 bases, 6 bases remained unmatched. This CDR3 has 13 amino acids. CDR3 residues: CASRGQGIGEAFF. Written as DNA, the CDR3 is TGTGCCAGCAGGGGACAGGGCATCGGTGAAGCTTTCTTT.

This chain uses TRBV6-9 with TRBJ1-2; D gene uncertain. Deletions cut 5 bases from V and 4 bases from J, with 17 bases between. Germline V lookup: CDR1 MNHGY, CDR2 SVAAGI. This CDR3 contains 15 residues. The CDR3 here is CASSNAYGKTYGYTF. In DNA form, the CDR3 reads TGTGCCAGCAGTAATGCTTACGGAAAGACCTATGGCTACACCTTC.

In this sample, this clone turned up once. Sequence at one end of the junction differs from germline and may be a read error. This chain uses TRBV5-1 with TRBJ2-7; no clear D. The CDR3 extends over 12 amino acids. Per the germline V gene, CDR1 is SGHRS and CDR2 is YFSETQ. CDR3 protein: CASTLHFYEPYF. CDR3 nucleotides: TGCGCCAGCACCTTGCACTTCTACGAGCCGTACTTC.